This T cell receptor beta chain was observed in a study of OX40 agonist ivuxolimab in advanced cancers. Profiled with immunoSEQ multiplex PCR; TCRdb holds only in-frame clones, not every one. The data contain fewer than 140,000 clones, 90% of them singletons. CDR1 ENHRY and CDR2 SYGVKD come from the germline V gene. V gave up 3 bases and J gave up 5 bases, with 10 bases separating them. CDR3 length equals 13 residues. Sequences were derived from CD4+ or CD8+ T cells sorted from blood, sampled in a trial of the OX40 agonist ivuxolimab. This chain links TRBV10-3 with TRBJ1-1, with D unclear. This receptor was taken from an adult with an advanced solid tumor such as melanoma, head and neck, liver or kidney cancer. CDR3 sequence (DNA): TGTGCCATCAGTGACTTGGCGAGGACTGAAGCTTTCTTT. This codes for CAISDLARTEAFF.